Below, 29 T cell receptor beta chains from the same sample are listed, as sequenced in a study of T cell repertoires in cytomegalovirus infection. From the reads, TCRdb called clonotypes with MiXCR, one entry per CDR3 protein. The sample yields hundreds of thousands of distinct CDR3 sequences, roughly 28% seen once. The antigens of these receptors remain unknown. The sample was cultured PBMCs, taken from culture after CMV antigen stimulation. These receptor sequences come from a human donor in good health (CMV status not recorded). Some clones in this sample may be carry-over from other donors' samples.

This CDR3 reads CASSSARAGHIREQYF. The CDR3 bases are TGTGCCAGCAGCTCTGCGCGAGCGGGCCATATACGGGAGCAGTACTTC. J is TRBJ2-7 and V is TRBV28, with D perhaps matching TRBD2 (6 bases). Looked up from germline, CDR1 is MDHEN and CDR2 is SYDVKM. This CDR3 has 16 amino acids. Trimming stripped 6 bases from V and 7 bases from J, with 25 bases between.

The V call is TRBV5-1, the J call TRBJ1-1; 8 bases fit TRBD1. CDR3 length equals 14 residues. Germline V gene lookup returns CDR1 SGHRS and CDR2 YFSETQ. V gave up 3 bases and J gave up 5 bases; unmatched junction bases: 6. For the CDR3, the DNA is TGCGCCAGCAGCTACGGGACAGGCGGAACTGAAGCTTTCTTT. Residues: CASSYGTGGTEAFF. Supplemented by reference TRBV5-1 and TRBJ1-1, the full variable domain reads KAGVTQTPRYLIKTRGQQVTLSCSPISGHRSVSWYQQTPGQGLQFLFEYFSETQRNKGNFPGRFSGRQFSNSRSEMNVSTLELGDSALYLCASSYGTGGTEAFFGQGTRLTVV.

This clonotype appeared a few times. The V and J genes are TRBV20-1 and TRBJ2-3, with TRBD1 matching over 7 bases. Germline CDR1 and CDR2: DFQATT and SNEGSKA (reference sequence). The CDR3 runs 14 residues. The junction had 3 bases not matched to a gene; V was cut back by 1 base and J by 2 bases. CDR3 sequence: CSARGGTVTDTQYF. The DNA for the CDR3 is TGCAGTGCTAGAGGGGGGACAGTCACAGATACGCAGTATTTT.

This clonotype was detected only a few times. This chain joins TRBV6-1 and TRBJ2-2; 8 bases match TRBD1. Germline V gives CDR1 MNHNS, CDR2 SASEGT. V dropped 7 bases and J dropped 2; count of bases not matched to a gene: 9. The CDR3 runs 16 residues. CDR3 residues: CASTPRRGRNTGELFF. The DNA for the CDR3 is TGTGCCAGCACCCCCCGCAGGGGGCGAAACACCGGGGAGCTGTTTTTT.

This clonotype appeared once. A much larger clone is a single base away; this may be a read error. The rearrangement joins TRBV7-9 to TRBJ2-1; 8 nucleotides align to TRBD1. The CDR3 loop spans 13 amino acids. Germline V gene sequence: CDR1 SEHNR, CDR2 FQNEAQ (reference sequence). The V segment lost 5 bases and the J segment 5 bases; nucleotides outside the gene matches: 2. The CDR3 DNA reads TGTGCCAGCAGCCAGGACAGGGACAATGAGCAGTTCTTC. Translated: CASSQDRDNEQFF.

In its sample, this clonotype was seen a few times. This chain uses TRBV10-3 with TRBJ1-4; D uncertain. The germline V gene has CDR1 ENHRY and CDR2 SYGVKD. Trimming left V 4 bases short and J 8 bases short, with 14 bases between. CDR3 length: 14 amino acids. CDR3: CAISGESGNEKLFF. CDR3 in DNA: TGTGCCATCAGTGGAGAGTCGGGAAACGAAAAACTGTTTTTT.

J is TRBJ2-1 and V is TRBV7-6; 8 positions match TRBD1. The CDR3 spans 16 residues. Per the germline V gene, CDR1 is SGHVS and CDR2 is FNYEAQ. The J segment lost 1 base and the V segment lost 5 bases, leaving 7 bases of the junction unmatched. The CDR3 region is CASSLGQGLSYNEQFF. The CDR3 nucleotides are TGTGCCAGCAGCCTCGGACAGGGCCTATCCTACAATGAGCAGTTCTTC.

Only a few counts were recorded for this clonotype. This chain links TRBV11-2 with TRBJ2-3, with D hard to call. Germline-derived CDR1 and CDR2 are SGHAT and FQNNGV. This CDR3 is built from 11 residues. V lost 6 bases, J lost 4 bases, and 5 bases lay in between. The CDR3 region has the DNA TGTGCCAGCAGTCGAGCAGATACGCAGTATTTT. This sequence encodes CASSRADTQYF.

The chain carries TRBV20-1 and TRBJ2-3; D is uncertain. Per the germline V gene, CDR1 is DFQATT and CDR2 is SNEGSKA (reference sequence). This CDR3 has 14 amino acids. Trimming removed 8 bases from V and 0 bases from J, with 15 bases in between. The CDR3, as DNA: TGCAGTTCCCTAGAGACTTCTAGCACAGATACGCAGTATTTT. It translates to CSSLETSSTDTQYF.

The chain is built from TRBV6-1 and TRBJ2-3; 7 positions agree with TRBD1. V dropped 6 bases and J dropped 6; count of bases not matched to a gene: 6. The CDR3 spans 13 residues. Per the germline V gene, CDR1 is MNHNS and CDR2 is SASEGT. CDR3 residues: CASRRTGLDTQYF. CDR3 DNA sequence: TGTGCCAGCAGGAGGACAGGTCTCGATACGCAGTATTTT.

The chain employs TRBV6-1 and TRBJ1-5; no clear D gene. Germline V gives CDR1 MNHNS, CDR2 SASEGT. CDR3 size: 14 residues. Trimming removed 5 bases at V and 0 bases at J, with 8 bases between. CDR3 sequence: CASSRAYSNQPQHF. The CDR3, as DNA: TGTGCCAGCAGTCGGGCTTATAGCAATCAGCCCCAGCATTTT.

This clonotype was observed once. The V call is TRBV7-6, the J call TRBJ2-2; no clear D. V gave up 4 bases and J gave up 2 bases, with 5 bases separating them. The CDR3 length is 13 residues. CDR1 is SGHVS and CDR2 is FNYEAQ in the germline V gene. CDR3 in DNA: TGTGCCAGCAGCTGGGGAAACACCGGGGAGCTGTTTTTT. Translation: CASSWGNTGELFF.

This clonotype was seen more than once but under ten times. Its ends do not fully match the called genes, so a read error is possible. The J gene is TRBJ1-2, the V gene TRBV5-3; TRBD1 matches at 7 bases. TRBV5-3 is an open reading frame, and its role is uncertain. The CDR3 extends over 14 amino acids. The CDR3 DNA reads TGTGCCAGCAGCTTGGGGAGACAGGGTGGTGGCTACACCTTC. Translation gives CASSLGRQGGGYTF.

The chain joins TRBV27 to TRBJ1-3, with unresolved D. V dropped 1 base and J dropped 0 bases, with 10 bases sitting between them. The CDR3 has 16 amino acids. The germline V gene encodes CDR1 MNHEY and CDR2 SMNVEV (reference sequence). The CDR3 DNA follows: TGTGCCAGCAGTTTATACGCTGGGAGCTCTGGAAACACCATATATTTT. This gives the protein CASSLYAGSSGNTIYF.

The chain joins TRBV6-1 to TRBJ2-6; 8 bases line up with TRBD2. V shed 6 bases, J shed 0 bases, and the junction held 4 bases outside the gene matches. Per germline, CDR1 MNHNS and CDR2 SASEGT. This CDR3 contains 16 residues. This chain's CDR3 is CASSVAGTSGANVLTF. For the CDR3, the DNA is TGTGCCAGCAGCGTAGCGGGAACCTCTGGGGCCAACGTCCTGACTTTC.

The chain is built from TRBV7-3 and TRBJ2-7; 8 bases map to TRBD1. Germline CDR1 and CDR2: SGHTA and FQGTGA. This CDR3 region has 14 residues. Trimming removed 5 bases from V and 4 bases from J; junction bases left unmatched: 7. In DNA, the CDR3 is TGTGCCAGCAGCGGACAGGGACTCGGTTACGAGCAGTACTTC. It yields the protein CASSGQGLGYEQYF.

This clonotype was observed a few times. The CDR3: CASSQDPTAYNEQFF. The CDR3 coding sequence is TGCGCCAGCAGCCAAGATCCCACAGCATACAATGAGCAGTTCTTC. This sequence joins TRBV4-1 and TRBJ2-1; no definite D call. CDR1 and CDR2 (germline): MGHRA, YSYEKL. The CDR3 has 15 residues. V gave up 0 bases and J gave up 4 bases, with 10 bases separating them.

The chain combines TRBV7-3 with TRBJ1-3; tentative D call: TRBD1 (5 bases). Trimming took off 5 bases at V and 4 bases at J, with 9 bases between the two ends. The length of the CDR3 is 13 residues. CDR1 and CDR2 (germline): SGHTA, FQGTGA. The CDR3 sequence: CASSRDQGNTIYF. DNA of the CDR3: TGTGCCAGCAGCCGGGACCAGGGAAACACCATATATTTT.

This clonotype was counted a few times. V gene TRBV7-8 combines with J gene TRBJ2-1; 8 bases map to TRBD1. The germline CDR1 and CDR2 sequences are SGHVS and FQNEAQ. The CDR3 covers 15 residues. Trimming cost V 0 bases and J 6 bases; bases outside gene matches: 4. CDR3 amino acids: CASSLARGRINEQFF. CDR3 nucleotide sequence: TGTGCCAGCAGCTTAGCCAGGGGGCGCATCAATGAGCAGTTCTTC.

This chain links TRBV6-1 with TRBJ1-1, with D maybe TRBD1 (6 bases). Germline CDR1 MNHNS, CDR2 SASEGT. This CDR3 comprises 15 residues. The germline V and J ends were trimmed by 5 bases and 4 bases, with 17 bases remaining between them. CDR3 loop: CASSPTRQETTEAFF. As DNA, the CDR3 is TGTGCCAGCAGTCCCACCCGACAGGAGACCACTGAAGCTTTCTTT.

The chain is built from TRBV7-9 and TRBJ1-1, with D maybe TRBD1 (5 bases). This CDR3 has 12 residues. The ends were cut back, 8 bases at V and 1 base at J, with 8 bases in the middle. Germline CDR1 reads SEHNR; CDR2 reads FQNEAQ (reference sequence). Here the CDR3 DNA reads TGTGCCAGCTTTGGGGGGAACACTGAAGCTTTCTTT. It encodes CASFGGNTEAFF. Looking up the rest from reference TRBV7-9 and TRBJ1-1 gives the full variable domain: DTGVSQNPRHKITKRGQNVTFRCDPISEHNRLYWYRQTLGQGPEFLTYFQNEAQLEKSRLLSDRFSAERPKGSFSTLEIQRTEQGDSAMYLCASFGGNTEAFFGQGTRLTVV.

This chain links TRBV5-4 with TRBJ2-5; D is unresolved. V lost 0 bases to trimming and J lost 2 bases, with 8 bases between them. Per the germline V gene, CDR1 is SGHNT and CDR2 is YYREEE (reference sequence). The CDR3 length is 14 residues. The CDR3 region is CASSLGIEQETQYF. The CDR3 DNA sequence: TGTGCCAGCAGCTTGGGGATCGAGCAAGAGACCCAGTACTTC.

The chain's CDR3 is CASSPAYSGGNTGELFF. The CDR3 region has the DNA TGTGCCAGCAGCCCCGCGTATTCGGGGGGGAACACCGGGGAGCTGTTTTTT. The rearrangement links TRBV4-2 to TRBJ2-2, with 7 bases aligning to TRBD2. After removal of 4 bases from V and 1 base from J, the junction contained 9 bases not matched to a gene. Per germline, CDR1 LGHNA and CDR2 YNFKEQ. The CDR3 loop spans 17 amino acids.

The DNA for the CDR3 is TGTGCCAGCAGTCTCGGACTAGCCGACATCTACGAGCAGTACTTC. Its protein product is CASSLGLADIYEQYF. The V gene is TRBV27, the J gene TRBJ2-7; TRBD2 agrees at 8 bases. This CDR3 has 15 amino acids. Germline V CDR1 and CDR2: MNHEY, SMNVEV (reference sequence). Losses at the gene ends were 5 bases for V and 3 bases for J; bases not matched to a gene: 9.

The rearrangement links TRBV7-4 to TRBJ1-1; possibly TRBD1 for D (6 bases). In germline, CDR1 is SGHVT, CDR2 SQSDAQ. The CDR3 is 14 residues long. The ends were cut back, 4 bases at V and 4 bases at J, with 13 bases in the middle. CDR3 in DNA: TGTGCCAGCAGCTCGGGGGGGCCCTTCACTGAAGCTTTCTTT. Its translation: CASSSGGPFTEAFF.

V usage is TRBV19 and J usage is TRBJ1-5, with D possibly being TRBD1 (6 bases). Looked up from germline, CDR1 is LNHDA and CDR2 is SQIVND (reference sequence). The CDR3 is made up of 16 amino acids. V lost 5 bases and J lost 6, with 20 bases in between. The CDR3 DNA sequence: TGTGCCAGTAGTTTACCAGGGCTACAGGGTCCTCAGCCCCAGCATTTT. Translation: CASSLPGLQGPQPQHF.

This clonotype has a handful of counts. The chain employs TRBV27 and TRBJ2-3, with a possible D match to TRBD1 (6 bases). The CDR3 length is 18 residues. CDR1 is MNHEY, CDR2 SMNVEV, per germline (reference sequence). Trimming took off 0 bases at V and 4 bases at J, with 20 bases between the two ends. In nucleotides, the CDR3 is TGTGCCAGCAGTTTATCCGCCCCGGGGCAGGGGTTCCCAGATACGCAGTATTTT. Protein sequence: CASSLSAPGQGFPDTQYF.

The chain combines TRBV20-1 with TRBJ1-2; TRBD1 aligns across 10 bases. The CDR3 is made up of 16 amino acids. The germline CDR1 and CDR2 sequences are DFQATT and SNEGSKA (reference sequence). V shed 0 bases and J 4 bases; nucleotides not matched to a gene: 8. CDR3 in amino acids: CSARDAAGTGVYGYTF. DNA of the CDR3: TGCAGTGCTAGAGATGCCGCCGGGACAGGGGTCTATGGCTACACCTTC.

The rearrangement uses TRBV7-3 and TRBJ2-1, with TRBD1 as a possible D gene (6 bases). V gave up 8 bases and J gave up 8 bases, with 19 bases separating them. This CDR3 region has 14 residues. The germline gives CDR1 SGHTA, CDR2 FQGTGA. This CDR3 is CASSKTGVGDEQFF. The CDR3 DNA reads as TGTGCCAGCTCCAAGACAGGCGTCGGGGATGAGCAGTTCTTC.